The present TCR beta chain was sequenced within a study of human T cells and chemical hapten exposure. Individual cDNA molecules in this library carried unique molecular identifiers. TCRdb re-analysed the reads in MiXCR, keeping a single row per CDR3 protein. The table records about 120,000 distinct CDR3 sequences, 6.5% to 10% of them present only once. This CDR3 contains 15 residues. Trimming pared 7 bases from V and 0 bases from J, leaving 11 bases between. Germline CDR1 and CDR2: SGHDT and YYEEEE. The study extracted total RNA from unfractionated whole blood. The rearrangement links TRBV5-6 to TRBJ1-6; a weak D match, TRBD1 (5 bases). The TCR was taken from a human donor in good health. Some clones in this sample may be carry-over from other donors' samples. Sequenced material: whole blood. CDR3 protein: CASRDLSSYNSPLHF. In DNA form, the CDR3 reads TGTGCCAGCCGGGACCTCAGCTCCTATAATTCACCCCTCCACTTT.